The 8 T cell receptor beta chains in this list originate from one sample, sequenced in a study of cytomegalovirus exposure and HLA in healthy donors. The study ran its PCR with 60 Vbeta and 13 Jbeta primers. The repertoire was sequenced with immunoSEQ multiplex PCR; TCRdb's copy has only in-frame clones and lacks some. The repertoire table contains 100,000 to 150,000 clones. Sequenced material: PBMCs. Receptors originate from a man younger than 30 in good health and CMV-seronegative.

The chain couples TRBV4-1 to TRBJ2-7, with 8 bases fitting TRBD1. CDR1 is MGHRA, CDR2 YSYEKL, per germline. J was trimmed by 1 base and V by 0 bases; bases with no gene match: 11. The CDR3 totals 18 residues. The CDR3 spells CASSQDRGRLPFSYEQYF. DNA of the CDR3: TGCGCCAGCAGCCAAGACAGGGGGCGACTTCCCTTTTCCTACGAGCAGTACTTC.

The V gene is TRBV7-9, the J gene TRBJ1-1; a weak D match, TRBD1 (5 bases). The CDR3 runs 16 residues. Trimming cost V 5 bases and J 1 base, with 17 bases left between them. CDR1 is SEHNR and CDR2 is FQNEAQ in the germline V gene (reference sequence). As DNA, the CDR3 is TGTGCCAGCAGCCCGGGTCTTTGGCAGGGGAACACTGAAGCTTTCTTT. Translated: CASSPGLWQGNTEAFF.

The CDR3 loop reads CASSSRGWTSGRAGVYEQYF. In DNA, the CDR3 is TGTGCCAGCAGTTCCCGAGGGTGGACTAGCGGGAGGGCCGGGGTCTACGAGCAGTACTTC. This sequence joins TRBV28 and TRBJ2-7; 15 bases agree with TRBD2. CDR1 is MDHEN and CDR2 is SYDVKM in the germline V gene. The J segment lost 3 bases and the V segment lost 4 bases, leaving 16 bases of the junction unmatched. The CDR3 spans 20 residues.

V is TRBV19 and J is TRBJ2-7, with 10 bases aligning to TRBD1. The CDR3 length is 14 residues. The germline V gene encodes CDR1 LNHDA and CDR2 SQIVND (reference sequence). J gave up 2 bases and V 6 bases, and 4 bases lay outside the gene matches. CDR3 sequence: CASRETGGTYEQYF. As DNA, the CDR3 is TGTGCCAGTAGGGAGACAGGGGGCACCTACGAGCAGTACTTC. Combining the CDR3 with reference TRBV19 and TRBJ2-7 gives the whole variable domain DGGITQSPKYLFRKEGQNVTLSCEQNLNHDAMYWYRQDPGQGLRLIYYSQIVNDFQKGDIAEGYSVSREKKESFPLTVTSAQKNPTAFYLCASRETGGTYEQYFGPGTRLTVT.

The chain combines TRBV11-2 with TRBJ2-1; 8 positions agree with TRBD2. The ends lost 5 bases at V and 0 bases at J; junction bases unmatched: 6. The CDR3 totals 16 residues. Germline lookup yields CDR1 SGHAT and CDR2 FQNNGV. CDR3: CASSVLSGSSYNEQFF. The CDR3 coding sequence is TGTGCCAGCAGCGTCCTAAGCGGGAGCTCCTACAATGAGCAGTTCTTC.

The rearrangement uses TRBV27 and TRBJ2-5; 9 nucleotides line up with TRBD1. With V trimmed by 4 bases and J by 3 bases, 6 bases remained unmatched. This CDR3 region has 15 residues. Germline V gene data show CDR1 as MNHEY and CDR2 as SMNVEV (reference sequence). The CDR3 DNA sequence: TGTGCCAGCAGTTCCTCCGGGACAGGGAAAGAGACCCAGTACTTC. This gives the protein CASSSSGTGKETQYF.

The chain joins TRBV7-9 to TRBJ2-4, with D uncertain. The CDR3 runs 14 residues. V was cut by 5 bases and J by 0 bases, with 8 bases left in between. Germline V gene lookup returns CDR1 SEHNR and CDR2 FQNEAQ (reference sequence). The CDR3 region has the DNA TGTGCCAGCAGCGAGACTGTAGCCAAAAACATTCAGTACTTC. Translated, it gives CASSETVAKNIQYF.

The CDR3: CASSLEWGGEKLFF. The CDR3 DNA reads TGCGCCAGCAGCTTGGAATGGGGAGGTGAAAAACTGTTTTTT. The rearrangement links TRBV5-1 to TRBJ1-4; the D is unclear. Germline V gene lookup returns CDR1 SGHRS and CDR2 YFSETQ. Trimming stripped 0 bases from V and 7 bases from J, with 10 bases between. This CDR3 is built from 14 residues.